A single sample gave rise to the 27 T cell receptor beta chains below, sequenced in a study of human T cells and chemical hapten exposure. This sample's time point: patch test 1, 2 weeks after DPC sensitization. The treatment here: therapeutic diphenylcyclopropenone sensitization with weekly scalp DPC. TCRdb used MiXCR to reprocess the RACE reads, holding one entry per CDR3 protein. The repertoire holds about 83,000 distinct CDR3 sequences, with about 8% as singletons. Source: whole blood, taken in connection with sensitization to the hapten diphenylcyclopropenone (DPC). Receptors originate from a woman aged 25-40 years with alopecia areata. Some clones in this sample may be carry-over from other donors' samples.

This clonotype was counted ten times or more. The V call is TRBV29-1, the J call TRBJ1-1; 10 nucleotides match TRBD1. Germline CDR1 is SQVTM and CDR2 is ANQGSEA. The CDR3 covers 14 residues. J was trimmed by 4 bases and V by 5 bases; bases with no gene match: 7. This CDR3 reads CSVRGQGRGTEAFF. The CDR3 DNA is TGCAGCGTTCGGGGACAGGGGAGAGGCACTGAAGCTTTCTTT.

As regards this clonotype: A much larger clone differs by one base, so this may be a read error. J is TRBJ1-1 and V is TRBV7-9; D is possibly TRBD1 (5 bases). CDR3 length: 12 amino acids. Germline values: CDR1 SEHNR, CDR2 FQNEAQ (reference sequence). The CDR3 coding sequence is TGTACCAGCAGCTTAGTGGGGGGTGAAGCTTTCTTT. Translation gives CTSSLVGGEAFF.

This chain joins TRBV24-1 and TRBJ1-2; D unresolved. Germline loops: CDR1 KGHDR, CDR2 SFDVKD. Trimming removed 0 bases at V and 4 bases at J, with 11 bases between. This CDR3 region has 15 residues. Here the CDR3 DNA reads TGTGCCACCAGTGATTTGTTGCCCAAACTCTATGGCTACACCTTC. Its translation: CATSDLLPKLYGYTF.

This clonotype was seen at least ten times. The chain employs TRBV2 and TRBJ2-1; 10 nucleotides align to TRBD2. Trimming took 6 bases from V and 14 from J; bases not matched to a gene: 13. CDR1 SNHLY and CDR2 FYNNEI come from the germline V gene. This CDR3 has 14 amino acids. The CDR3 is CASRSGNSGGSKFF. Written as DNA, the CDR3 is TGTGCCAGCAGATCCGGAAATAGCGGGGGGTCCAAGTTCTTC.

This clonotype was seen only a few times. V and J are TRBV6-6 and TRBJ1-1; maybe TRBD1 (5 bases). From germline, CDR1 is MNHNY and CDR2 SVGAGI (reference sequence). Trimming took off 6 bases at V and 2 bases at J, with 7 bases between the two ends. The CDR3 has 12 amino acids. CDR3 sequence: CASSRANTEAFF. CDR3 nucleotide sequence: TGTGCCAGCAGCAGGGCCAACACTGAAGCTTTCTTT.

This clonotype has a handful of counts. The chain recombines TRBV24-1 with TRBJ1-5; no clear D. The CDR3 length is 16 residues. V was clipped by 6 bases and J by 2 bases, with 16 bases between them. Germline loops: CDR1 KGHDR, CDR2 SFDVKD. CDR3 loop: CATSPRTGIRNQPQHF. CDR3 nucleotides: TGTGCCACCAGTCCACGGACTGGGATTCGCAATCAGCCCCAGCATTTT.

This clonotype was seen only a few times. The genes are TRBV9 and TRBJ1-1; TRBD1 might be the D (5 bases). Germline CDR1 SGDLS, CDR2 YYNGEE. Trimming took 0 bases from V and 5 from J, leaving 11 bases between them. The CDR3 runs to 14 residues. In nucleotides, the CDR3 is TGTGCCAGCAGCGTAGTAGCAGGGACGACTGAAGCTTTCTTT. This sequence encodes CASSVVAGTTEAFF.

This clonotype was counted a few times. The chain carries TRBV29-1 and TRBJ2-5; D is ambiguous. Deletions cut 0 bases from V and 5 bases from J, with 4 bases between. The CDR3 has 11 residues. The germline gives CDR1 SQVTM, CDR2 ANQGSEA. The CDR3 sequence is CSVEEIETQYF. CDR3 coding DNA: TGCAGCGTTGAAGAGATCGAGACCCAGTACTTC. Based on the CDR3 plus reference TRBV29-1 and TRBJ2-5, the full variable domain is SAVISQKPSRDICQRGTSLTIQCQVDSQVTMMFWYRQQPGQSLTLIATANQGSEATYESGFVIDKFPISRPNLTFSTLTVSNMSPEDSSIYLCSVEEIETQYFGPGTRLLVL.

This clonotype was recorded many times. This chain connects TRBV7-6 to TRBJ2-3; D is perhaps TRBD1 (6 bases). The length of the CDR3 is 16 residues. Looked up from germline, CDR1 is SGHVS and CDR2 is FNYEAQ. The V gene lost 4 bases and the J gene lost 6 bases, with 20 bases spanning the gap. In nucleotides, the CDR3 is TGTGCCAGCAGCTCAACTCCGGGACACGGCAGGGATACGCAGTATTTT. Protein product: CASSSTPGHGRDTQYF.

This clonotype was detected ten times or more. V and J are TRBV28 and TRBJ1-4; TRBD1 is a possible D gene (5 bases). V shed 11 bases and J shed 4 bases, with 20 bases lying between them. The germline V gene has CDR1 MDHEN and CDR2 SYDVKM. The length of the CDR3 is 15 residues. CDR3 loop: CAAQKSQGSNEKLFF. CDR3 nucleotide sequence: TGTGCCGCCCAAAAAAGTCAGGGAAGTAATGAAAAACTGTTTTTT.

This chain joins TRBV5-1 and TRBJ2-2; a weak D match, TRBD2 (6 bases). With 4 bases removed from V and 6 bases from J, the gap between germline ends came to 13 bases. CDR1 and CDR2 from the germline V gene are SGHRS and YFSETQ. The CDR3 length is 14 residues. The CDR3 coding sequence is TGCGCCAGCAGCCCCCGTCGGGGGTCCGGGGAGCTGTTTTTT. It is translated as CASSPRRGSGELFF.

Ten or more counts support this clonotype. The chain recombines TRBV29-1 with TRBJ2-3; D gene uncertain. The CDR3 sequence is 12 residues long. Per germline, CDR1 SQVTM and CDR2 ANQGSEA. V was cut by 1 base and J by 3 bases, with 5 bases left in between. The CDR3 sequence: CSVEGGTDTQYF. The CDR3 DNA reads TGCAGCGTTGAAGGGGGTACAGATACGCAGTATTTT.

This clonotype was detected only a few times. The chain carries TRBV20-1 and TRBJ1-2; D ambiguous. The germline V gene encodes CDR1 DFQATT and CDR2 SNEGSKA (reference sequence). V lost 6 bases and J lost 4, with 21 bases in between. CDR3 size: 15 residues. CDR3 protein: CSAAPTEFTLYGYTF. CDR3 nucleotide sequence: TGCAGTGCCGCGCCGACGGAATTTACCCTCTATGGCTACACCTTC.

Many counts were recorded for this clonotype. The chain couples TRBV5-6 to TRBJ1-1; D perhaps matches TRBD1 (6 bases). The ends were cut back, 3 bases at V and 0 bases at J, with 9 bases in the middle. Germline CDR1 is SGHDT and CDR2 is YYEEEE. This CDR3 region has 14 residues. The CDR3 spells CASSYGTLNTEAFF. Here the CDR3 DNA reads TGTGCCAGCAGCTACGGGACACTGAACACTGAAGCTTTCTTT.

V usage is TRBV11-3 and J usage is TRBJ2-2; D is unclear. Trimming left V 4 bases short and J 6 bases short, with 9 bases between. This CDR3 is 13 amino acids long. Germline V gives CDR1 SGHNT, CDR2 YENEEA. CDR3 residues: CASSSRLAGELFF. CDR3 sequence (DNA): TGTGCCAGCAGCTCCCGGTTAGCCGGGGAGCTGTTTTTT.

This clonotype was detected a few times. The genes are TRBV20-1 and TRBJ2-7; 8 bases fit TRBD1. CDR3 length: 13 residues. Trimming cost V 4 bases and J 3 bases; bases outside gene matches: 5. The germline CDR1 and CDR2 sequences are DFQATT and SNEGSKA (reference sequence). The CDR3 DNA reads TGCAGTGCTACAGGACAGGGCAACTACGAGCAGTACTTC. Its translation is CSATGQGNYEQYF.

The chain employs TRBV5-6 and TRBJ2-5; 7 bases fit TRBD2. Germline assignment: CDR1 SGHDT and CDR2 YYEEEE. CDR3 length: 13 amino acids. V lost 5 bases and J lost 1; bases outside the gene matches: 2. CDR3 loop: CASSGGGQETQYF. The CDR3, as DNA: TGTGCCAGCAGTGGCGGGGGCCAAGAGACCCAGTACTTC. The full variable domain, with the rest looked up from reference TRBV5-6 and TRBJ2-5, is DAGVTQSPTHLIKTRGQQVTLRCSPKSGHDTVSWYQQALGQGPQFIFQYYEEEERQRGNFPDRFSGHQFPNYSSELNVNALLLGDSALYLCASSGGGQETQYFGPGTRLLVL.

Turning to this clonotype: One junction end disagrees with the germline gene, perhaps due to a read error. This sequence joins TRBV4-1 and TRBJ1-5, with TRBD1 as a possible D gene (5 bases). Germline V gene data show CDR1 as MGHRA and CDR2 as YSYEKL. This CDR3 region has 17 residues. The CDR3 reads CASSHAQGIANNQPQNF. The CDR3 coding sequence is TGCGCCAGCAGTCATGCCCAGGGAATTGCGAACAATCAGCCCCAGAATTTT.

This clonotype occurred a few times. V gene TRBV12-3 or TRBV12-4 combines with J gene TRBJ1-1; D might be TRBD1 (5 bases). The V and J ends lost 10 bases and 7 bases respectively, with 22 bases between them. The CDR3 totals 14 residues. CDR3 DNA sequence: TGTGCCACTATTAACAGGAAGAAGGGAATTGAAGCTTTCTTT. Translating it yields CATINRKKGIEAFF.

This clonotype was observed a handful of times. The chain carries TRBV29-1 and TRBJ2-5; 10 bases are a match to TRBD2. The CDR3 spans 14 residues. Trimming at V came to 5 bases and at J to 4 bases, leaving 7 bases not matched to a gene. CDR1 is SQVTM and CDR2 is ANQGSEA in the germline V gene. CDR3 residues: CSVSAGGPGETQYF. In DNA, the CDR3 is TGCAGCGTTTCAGCGGGGGGGCCAGGAGAGACCCAGTACTTC.

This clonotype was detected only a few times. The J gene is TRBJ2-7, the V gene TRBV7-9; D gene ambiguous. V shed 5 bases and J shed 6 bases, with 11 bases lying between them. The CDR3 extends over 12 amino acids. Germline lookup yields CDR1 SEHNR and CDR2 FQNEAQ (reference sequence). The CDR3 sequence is CASSLRGPEQYF. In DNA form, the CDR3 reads TGTGCCAGCAGCCTCCGAGGCCCCGAGCAGTACTTC.

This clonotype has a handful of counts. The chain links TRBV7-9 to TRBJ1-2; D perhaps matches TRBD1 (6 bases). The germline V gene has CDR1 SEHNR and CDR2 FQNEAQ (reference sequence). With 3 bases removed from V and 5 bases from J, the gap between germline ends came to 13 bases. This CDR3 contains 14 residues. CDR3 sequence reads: CASSFPGAAYGYTF. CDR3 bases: TGTGCCAGCAGCTTTCCGGGGGCTGCTTATGGCTACACCTTC.

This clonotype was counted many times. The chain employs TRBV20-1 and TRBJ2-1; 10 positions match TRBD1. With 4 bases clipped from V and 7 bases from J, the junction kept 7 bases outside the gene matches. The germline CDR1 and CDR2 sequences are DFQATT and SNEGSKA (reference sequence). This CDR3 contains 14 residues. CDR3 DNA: TGCAGTGCTATAAGGACAGGGGGAATGAATGAGCAGTTCTTC. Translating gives CSAIRTGGMNEQFF.

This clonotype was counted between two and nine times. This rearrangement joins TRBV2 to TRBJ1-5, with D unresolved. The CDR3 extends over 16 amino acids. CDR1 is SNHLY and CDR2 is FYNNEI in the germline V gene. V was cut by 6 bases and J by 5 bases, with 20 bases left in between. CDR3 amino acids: CASSRGPAPNDQPQHF. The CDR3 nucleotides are TGTGCCAGCAGCAGAGGGCCCGCCCCCAATGATCAGCCCCAGCATTTT.

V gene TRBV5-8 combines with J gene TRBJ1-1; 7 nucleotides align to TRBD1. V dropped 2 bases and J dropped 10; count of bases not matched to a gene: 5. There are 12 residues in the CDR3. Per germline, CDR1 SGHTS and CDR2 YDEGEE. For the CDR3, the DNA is TGTGCCAGCAGCTTATCCGGGACAGTAGCTTTCTTT. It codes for CASSLSGTVAFF.

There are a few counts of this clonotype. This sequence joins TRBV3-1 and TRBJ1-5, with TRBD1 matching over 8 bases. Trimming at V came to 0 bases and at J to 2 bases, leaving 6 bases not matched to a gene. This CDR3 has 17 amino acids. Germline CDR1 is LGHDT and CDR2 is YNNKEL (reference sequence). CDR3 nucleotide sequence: TGTGCCAGCAGCCAAGACGGGACAGGTCGCCGCAATCAGCCCCAGCATTTT. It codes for CASSQDGTGRRNQPQHF.

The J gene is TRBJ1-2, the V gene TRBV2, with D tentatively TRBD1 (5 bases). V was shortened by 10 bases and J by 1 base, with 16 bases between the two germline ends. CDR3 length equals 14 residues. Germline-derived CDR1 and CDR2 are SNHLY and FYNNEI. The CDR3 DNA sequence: TGTGCCACCCCCACGACAGTTTATAACTATGGCTACACCTTC. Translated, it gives CATPTTVYNYGYTF.